Shown below are 18 T cell receptor beta chains from a single sample sequenced in a study of blood T cell repertoires in COVID-19. Profiled with immunoSEQ multiplex PCR; TCRdb holds only in-frame clones, not every one. The sample carries under 250,000 clones, 75% to 90% recorded once. Sequences were obtained from peripheral blood. The receptors come from a woman aged 40 to 50 with acute or convalescent COVID-19.

The gene calls are TRBV6-5 and TRBJ2-1; possibly TRBD2 for D (7 bases). V was cut by 6 bases and J by 5 bases, with 17 bases left in between. CDR3 size: 15 residues. The germline V gene encodes CDR1 MNHEY and CDR2 SVGAGI. CDR3 sequence reads: CASSRGALLNNEQFF. As DNA, the CDR3 is TGTGCCAGCAGCCGGGGGGCGCTTTTAAACAATGAGCAGTTCTTC.

The chain carries TRBV6-1 and TRBJ1-5, with D tentatively TRBD1 (6 bases). The CDR3 contains 16 residues. Germline values: CDR1 MNHNS, CDR2 SASEGT. V was trimmed by 3 bases and J by 0 bases, leaving 12 bases between them. CDR3 sequence reads: CASSDQSGVSNQPQHF. The CDR3 bases are TGTGCCAGCAGTGATCAGTCAGGGGTTAGCAATCAGCCCCAGCATTTT.

This clone was recorded once. This sequence joins TRBV21-1 and TRBJ1-2; the table's D call, TRBD1, was not checked against the DNA. TRBV21-1 is given as a pseudogene. This CDR3 spans 18 amino acids. CDR3 region: CAGLAGLTGGGTSYGYTF. CDR3 nucleotide sequence: TGTGCCGGCTTAGCGGGTTTGACAGGGGGGGGTACTAGCTATGGCTACACCTTC.

The chain links TRBV3-1 (or the pseudogene TRBV3-2) to TRBJ2-5; 8 positions agree with TRBD2. Per germline, CDR1 LGHDT and CDR2 YNNKEL (reference sequence). V shed 2 bases and J 2 bases; nucleotides not matched to a gene: 10. The CDR3 sequence is 17 residues long. This CDR3 is CASSQTLMAGGQETQYF. The CDR3 DNA reads as TGTGCCAGCAGCCAAACCCTAATGGCGGGGGGACAAGAGACCCAGTACTTC.

J is TRBJ1-3 and V is TRBV7-9; 8 bases match TRBD1. The V gene end was trimmed by 5 bases and the J gene end by 6 bases; junction bases not matched to a gene: 9. The CDR3 has 15 residues. Germline V gives CDR1 SEHNR, CDR2 FQNEAQ (reference sequence). Here the CDR3 reads CASSPRQGMENTIYF. The CDR3 coding sequence is TGTGCCAGCAGCCCCCGACAGGGGATGGAAAACACCATATATTTT.

This clone occurred a few times. Other DNA sequences in the same sample also yield this CDR3. The V call is TRBV3-1 (or the pseudogene TRBV3-2), the J call TRBJ1-3; unclear D gene. The V and J ends lost 0 bases and 4 bases respectively, with 10 bases between them. The length of the CDR3 is 15 residues. Looked up from germline, CDR1 is LGHDT and CDR2 is YNNKEL (reference sequence). CDR3 amino acids: CASSQDSGTGNTIYF. CDR3 DNA sequence: TGTGCCAGCAGCCAAGATTCAGGAACCGGAAACACCATATATTTT.

V is TRBV6-1 and J is TRBJ1-1; maybe TRBD1 (6 bases). The CDR3 is 16 residues long. V lost 2 bases and J lost 6, with 19 bases in between. The germline gives CDR1 MNHNS, CDR2 SASEGT. The CDR3 here is CASSETPIEQGAEAFF. The CDR3, as DNA: TGTGCCAGCAGTGAAACCCCTATCGAACAGGGCGCTGAAGCTTTCTTT.

This clone was counted once. Additional DNA sequences in this sample encode the identical CDR3. The chain joins TRBV7-9 to TRBJ2-5; tentative D call: TRBD2 (5 bases). Trimming pared 0 bases from V and 4 bases from J, leaving 6 bases between. This CDR3 is built from 13 residues. Germline lookup yields CDR1 SEHNR and CDR2 FQNEAQ (reference sequence). Here the CDR3 reads CASSLAAGETQYF. CDR3 nucleotides: TGTGCCAGCAGCTTAGCGGCGGGAGAGACCCAGTACTTC.

The gene calls are TRBV2 and TRBJ1-2; possible D gene TRBD1, 6 bases. Germline CDR1 reads SNHLY; CDR2 reads FYNNEI. V lost 3 bases and J 7 bases, leaving 15 bases between the germline ends. CDR3 length: 14 residues. The CDR3 DNA follows: TGTGCCAGCAGTGAGACCAGGGGCACGGGTGGCTACACCTTC. Protein sequence: CASSETRGTGGYTF.

The chain couples TRBV4-1 to TRBJ1-5; no firm D call. In germline, CDR1 is MGHRA, CDR2 YSYEKL. Between the trimmed V and J ends, which lost 1 base and 6 bases, there was a span of 10 bases. There are 14 residues in the CDR3. This chain's CDR3 is CASSQAYGPQPQHF. For the CDR3, the DNA is TGCGCCAGCAGCCAAGCGTATGGCCCTCAGCCCCAGCATTTT.

V usage is TRBV7-6 and J usage is TRBJ2-1; TRBD2 is a possible D gene (6 bases). The CDR3 runs to 17 residues. V lost 3 bases and J 6 bases, leaving 21 bases between the germline ends. Germline lookup yields CDR1 SGHVS and CDR2 FNYEAQ. The CDR3 region has the DNA TGTGCCAGCAGCTTCGAGACCCGGGCGGGGTACTTCAATGAGCAGTTCTTC. This codes for CASSFETRAGYFNEQFF.

The chain recombines TRBV29-1 with TRBJ2-7, with D possibly matching TRBD2 (7 bases). V was clipped by 7 bases and J by 3 bases, with 16 bases between them. CDR1 is SQVTM and CDR2 is ANQGSEA in the germline V gene. CDR3 length equals 13 residues. The DNA for the CDR3 is TGCAGCGCGCCCTCGGGGGGCCTCTACGAGCAGTACGTC. Encoded protein: CSAPSGGLYEQYV.

In this sample, this clone turned up a few times. The V call is TRBV6-6, the J call TRBJ2-7, with D perhaps TRBD1 (6 bases). Germline V gene sequence: CDR1 MNHNY, CDR2 SVGAGI (reference sequence). The CDR3 loop spans 15 amino acids. V lost 0 bases and J lost 2, with 11 bases in between. CDR3 in amino acids: CASSYSRGTPYEQYV. CDR3 in DNA: TGTGCCAGCAGTTACTCGAGGGGGACGCCCTACGAGCAGTACGTC.

The genes are TRBV18 and TRBJ1-1; no clear D gene. With 6 bases removed from V and 2 bases from J, the gap between germline ends came to 22 bases. This CDR3 is 17 amino acids long. Germline V CDR1 and CDR2: KGHSH, LQKENI. DNA of the CDR3: TGTGCCAGCTCGCCAAGCGGGCTAAAGCGGGGTAACACTGAAGCTTTCTTT. Encoded protein: CASSPSGLKRGNTEAFF. Full variable domain (remainder filled in from reference TRBV18 and TRBJ1-1): NAGVMQNPRHLVRRRGQEARLRCSPMKGHSHVYWYRQLPEEGLKFMVYLQKENIIDESGMPKERFSAEFPKEGPSILRIQQVVRGDSAAYFCASSPSGLKRGNTEAFFGQGTRLTVV.

The chain couples TRBV6-2 or TRBV6-3 to TRBJ1-1; no reliable D call. The V end was cut by 4 bases, the J end by 0 bases, with 9 bases between. CDR1 is MNHEY, CDR2 SVGEGT, per germline. The CDR3 loop spans 14 amino acids. The DNA of the CDR3 is TGTGCCAGCAGTTTTCAGGTTTTGAACACTGAAGCTTTCTTT. Its protein product is CASSFQVLNTEAFF.

J is TRBJ1-2 and V is TRBV4-1, with 10 bases lining up with TRBD1. CDR1 is MGHRA and CDR2 is YSYEKL in the germline V gene. With 4 bases clipped from V and 8 bases from J, the junction kept 7 bases outside the gene matches. The CDR3 consists of 14 residues. This CDR3 reads CASSREGQGRGYTF. In DNA form, the CDR3 reads TGCGCCAGCAGCCGAGAGGGACAGGGGAGAGGCTACACCTTC.

CDR3: CASSVTARDRGSYNEQFF. The CDR3 DNA reads as TGTGCCAGCAGCGTAACGGCACGGGACAGGGGATCCTACAATGAGCAGTTCTTC. V gene TRBV9 combines with J gene TRBJ2-1; 10 bases agree with TRBD1. The CDR3 extends over 18 amino acids. V gave up 1 base and J gave up 1 base; unmatched junction bases: 8. Germline CDR1 and CDR2: SGDLS and YYNGEE.

The chain joins TRBV5-1 to TRBJ1-2, with 8 bases fitting TRBD1. Losses at the gene ends were 3 bases for V and 3 bases for J; bases not matched to a gene: 7. Germline lookup yields CDR1 SGHRS and CDR2 YFSETQ. The CDR3 length is 15 residues. CDR3 region: CASSSLGQGDYGYTF. DNA for the CDR3: TGCGCCAGCAGCTCCCTTGGACAGGGCGACTATGGCTACACCTTC.